This T cell receptor beta chain was obtained from a study of blood T cell repertoires in COVID-19. Study-wide background: COVID-19 samples, acute and convalescent, were from the United States, Italy and Spain. The analysed material was cDNA or gDNA that came from T cells, B-cell-depleted T cells, or PBMCs.

Germline V gives CDR1 LGHNA, CDR2 YSLEER. The junction had 6 bases not matched to a gene; V was cut back by 3 bases and J by 3 bases. The CDR3 totals 15 residues. Original analysis: Researchers report that nucleated cell counts were estimated from reference gene primer amplification. Here immunoSEQ multiplex PCR was the method, and the copy in TCRdb shows in-frame clones only, minus some. That table is the source of V, J and clone size, and D and trimming were worked out from the DNA. The data hold approximately 150,000 clones, with 80% to 90% observed a single time. The J gene is TRBJ2-7, the V gene TRBV4-3; 9 positions match TRBD1. Sequencing used peripheral blood. The sequence derives from a man in his fifties or sixties with active or convalescent COVID-19. CDR3 in DNA: TGCGCCAGCAGCCACACTCGGGACAGGGACTACGAGCAGTACTTC. It is translated as CASSHTRDRDYEQYF.